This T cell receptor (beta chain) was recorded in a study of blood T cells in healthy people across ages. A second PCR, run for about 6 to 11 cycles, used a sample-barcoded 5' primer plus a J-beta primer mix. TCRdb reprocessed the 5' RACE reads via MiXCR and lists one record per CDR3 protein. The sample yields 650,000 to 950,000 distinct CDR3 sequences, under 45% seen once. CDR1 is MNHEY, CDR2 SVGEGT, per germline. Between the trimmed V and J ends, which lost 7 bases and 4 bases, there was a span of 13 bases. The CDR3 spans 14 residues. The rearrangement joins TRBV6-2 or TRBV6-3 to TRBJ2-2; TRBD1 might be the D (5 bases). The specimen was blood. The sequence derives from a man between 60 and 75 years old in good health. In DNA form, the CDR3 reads TGTGCCAGCATTCAGGGATGGACCACCGGGGAGCTGTTTTTT. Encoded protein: CASIQGWTTGELFF.